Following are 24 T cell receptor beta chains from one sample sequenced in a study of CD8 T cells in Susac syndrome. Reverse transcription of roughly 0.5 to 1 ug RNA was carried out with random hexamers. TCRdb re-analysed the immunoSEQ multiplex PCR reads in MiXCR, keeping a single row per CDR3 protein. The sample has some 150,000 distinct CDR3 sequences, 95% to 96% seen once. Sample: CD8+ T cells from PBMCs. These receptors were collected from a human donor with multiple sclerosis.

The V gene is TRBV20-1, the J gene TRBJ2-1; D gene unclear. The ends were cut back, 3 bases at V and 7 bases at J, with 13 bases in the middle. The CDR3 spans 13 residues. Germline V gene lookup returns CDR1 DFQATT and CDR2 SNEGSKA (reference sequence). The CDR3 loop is CSARSGPGNEQFF. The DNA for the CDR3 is TGCAGTGCTAGGTCGGGTCCGGGTAATGAGCAGTTCTTC.

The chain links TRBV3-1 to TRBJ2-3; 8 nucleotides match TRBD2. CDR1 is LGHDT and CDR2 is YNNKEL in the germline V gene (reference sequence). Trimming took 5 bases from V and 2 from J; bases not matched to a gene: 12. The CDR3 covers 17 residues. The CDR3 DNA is TGTGCCAGCAGCAAAGGGTCCAGCGGGGGATCCACAGATACGCAGTATTTT. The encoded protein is CASSKGSSGGSTDTQYF.

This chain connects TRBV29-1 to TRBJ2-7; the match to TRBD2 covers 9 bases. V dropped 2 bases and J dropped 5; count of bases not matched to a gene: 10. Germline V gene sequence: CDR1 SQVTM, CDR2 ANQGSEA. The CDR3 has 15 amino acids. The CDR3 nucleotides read TGCAGCGTTGAACCGGTGGGCGGGGGGGAGCACGAGCAGTACTTC. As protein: CSVEPVGGGEHEQYF.

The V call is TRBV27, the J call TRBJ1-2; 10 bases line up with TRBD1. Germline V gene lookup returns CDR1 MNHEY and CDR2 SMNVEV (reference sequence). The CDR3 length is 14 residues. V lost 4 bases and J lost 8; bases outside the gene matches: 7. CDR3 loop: CASSYRQGANGYTF. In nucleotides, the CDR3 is TGTGCCAGCAGTTACCGACAGGGGGCGAACGGCTACACCTTC.

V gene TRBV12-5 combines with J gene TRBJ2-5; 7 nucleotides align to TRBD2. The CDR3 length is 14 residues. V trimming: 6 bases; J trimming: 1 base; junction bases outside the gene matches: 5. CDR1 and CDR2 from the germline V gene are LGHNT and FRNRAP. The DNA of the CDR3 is TGTGCTAGTGGCTTACCGGGGGGCCAAGAGACCCAGTACTTC. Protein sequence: CASGLPGGQETQYF.

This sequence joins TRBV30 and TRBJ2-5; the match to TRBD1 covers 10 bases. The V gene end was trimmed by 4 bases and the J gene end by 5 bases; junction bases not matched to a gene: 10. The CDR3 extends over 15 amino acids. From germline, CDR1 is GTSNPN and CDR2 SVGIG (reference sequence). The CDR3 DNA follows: TGTGCCTGGAACCCGGGACAGGGGTTGGAGGAGACCCAGTACTTC. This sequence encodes CAWNPGQGLEETQYF.

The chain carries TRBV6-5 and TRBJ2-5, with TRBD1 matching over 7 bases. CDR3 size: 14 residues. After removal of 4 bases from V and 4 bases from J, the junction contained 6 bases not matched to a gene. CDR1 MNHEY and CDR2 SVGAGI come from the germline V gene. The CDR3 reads CASSFTGAPETQYF. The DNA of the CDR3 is TGTGCCAGCAGTTTCACAGGGGCCCCAGAGACCCAGTACTTC.

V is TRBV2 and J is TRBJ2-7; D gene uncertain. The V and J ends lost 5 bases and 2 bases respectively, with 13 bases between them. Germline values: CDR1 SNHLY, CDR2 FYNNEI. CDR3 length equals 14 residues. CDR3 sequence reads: CASSLPGLAYEQYF. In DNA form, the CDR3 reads TGTGCCAGCAGTCTACCGGGCCTTGCCTACGAGCAGTACTTC.

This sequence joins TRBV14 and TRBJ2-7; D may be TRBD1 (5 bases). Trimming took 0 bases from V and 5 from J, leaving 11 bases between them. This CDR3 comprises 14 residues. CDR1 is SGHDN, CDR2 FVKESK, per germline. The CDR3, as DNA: TGTGCCAGCAGCCAAGAGAACAGGATGAACGAGCAGTACTTC. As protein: CASSQENRMNEQYF.

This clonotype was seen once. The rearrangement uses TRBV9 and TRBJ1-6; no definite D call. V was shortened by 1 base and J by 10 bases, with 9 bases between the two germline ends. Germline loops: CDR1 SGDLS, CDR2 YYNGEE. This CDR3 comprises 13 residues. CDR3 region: CASSVKGGSPLHF. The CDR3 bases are TGTGCCAGCAGCGTAAAGGGTGGATCACCCCTCCACTTT.

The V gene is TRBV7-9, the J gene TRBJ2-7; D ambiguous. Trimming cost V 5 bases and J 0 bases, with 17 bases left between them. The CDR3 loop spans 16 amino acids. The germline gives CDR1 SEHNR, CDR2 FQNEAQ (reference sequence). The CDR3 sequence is CASSQKEAVSSYEQYF. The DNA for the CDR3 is TGTGCCAGCAGCCAAAAGGAAGCAGTTTCCTCCTACGAGCAGTACTTC.

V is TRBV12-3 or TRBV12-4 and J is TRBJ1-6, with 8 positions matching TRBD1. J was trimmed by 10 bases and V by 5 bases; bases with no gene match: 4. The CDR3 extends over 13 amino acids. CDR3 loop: CASSLAGGSPLHF. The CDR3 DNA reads TGTGCCAGCAGTCTGGCAGGGGGCTCACCCCTCCACTTT.

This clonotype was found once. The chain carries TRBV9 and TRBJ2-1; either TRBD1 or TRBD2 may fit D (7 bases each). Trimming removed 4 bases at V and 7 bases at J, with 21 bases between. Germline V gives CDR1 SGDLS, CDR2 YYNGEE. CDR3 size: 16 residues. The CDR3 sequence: CASSLQGRARWNEQFF. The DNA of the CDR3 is TGTGCCAGCAGCCTACAGGGGAGGGCCCGGTGGAATGAGCAGTTCTTC.

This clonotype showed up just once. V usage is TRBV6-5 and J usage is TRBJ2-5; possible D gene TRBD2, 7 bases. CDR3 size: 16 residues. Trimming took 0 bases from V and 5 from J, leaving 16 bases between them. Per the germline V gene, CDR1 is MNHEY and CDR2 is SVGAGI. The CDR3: CASSYSTRGAGETQYF. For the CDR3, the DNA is TGTGCCAGCAGTTACTCGACCCGGGGGGCGGGGGAGACCCAGTACTTC.

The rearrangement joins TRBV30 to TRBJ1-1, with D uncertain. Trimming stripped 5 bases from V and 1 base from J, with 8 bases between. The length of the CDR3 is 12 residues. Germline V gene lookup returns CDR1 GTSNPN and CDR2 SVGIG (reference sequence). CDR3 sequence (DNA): TGTGCCTGGCAGGTCGGGAACACTGAAGCTTTCTTT. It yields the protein CAWQVGNTEAFF.

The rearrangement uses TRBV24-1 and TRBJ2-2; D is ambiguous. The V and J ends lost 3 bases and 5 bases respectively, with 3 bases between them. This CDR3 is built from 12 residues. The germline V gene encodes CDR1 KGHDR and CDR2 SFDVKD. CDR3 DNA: TGTGCCACCAGTGATCGTACCGGGGAGCTGTTTTTT. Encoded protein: CATSDRTGELFF.

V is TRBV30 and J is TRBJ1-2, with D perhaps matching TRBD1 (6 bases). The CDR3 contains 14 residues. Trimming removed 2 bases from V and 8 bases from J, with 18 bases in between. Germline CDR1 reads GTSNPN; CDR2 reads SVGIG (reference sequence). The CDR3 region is CAWSPTGEGEGYTF. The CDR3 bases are TGTGCCTGGAGTCCGACAGGAGAGGGAGAGGGCTACACCTTC.

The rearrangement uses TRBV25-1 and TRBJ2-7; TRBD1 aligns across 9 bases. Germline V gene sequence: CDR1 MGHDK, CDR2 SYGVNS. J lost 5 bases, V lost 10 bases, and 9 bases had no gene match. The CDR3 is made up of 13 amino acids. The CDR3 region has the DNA TGTGCCATCCCCCGGGACAGGGTTCACGAGCAGTACTTC. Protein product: CAIPRDRVHEQYF.

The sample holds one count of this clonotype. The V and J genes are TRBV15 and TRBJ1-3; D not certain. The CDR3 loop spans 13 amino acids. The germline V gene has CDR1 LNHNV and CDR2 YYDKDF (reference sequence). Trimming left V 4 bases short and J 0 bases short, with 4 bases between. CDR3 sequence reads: CATSTFSGNTIYF. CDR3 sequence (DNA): TGTGCCACCAGCACGTTCTCTGGAAACACCATATATTTT.

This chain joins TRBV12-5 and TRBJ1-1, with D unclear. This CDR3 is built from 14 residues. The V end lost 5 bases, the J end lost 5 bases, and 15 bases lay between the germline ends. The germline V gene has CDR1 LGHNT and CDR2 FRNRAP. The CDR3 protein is CASGLHPLWTEAFF. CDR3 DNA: TGTGCTAGTGGTCTTCACCCCTTGTGGACTGAAGCTTTCTTT.

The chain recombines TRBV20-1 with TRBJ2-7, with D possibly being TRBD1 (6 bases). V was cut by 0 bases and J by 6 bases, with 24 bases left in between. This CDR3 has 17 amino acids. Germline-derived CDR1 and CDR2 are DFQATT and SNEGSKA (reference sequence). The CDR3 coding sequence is TGCAGTGCTAGAGACCGCGAAACAGGCGGCATAGGGGGCGAGCAGTACTTC. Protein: CSARDRETGGIGGEQYF.

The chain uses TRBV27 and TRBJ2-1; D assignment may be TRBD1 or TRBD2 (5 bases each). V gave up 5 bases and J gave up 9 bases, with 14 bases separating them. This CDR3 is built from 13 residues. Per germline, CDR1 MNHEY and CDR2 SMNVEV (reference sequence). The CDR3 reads CASSPVWGFEQFF. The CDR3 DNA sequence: TGTGCCAGCAGTCCGGTCTGGGGGTTTGAGCAGTTCTTC.

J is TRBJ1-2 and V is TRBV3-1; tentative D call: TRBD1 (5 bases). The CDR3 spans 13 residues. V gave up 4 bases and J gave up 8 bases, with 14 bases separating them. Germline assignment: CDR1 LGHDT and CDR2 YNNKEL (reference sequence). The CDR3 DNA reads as TGTGCCAGCAGCCTCTCGGACACCGGGGGCTACACCTTC. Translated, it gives CASSLSDTGGYTF.

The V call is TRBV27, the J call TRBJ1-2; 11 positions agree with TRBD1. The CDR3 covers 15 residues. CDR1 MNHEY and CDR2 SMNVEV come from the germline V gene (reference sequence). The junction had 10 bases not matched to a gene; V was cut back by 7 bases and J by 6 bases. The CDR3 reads CASKASGTGGDGYTF. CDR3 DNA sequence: TGTGCCAGCAAGGCTTCCGGGACAGGGGGTGATGGCTACACCTTC.